The next 18 T cell receptor beta chains were all read from a single sample in a study of cytomegalovirus exposure and HLA in healthy donors. PCR was performed using 60 Vbeta and 13 Jbeta primers. Sequenced by immunoSEQ multiplex PCR; TCRdb stores in-frame clones only, minus some. Across roughly 45,000 clones, the top ten clones capture approximately 1.8% of the sample. The sample taken for sequencing was PBMCs. Receptors were obtained from a woman aged 25-40 years in good health and CMV-seronegative.

The V call is TRBV28, the J call TRBJ2-1; TRBD2 is a possible D gene (6 bases). In germline, CDR1 is MDHEN, CDR2 SYDVKM. Trimming stripped 6 bases from V and 10 bases from J, with 25 bases between. The CDR3 runs 16 residues. CDR3 in DNA: TGTGCCAGCAGGGGAACCGGGACTCCCCGGGCGTGGGAGCAGTTCTTC. It codes for CASRGTGTPRAWEQFF.

The V gene is TRBV18, the J gene TRBJ1-2; D unresolved. Germline lookup yields CDR1 KGHSH and CDR2 LQKENI. This CDR3 contains 12 residues. V lost 1 base to trimming and J lost 7 bases, with 7 bases between them. The CDR3 sequence: CASSPQESGYTF. CDR3 sequence (DNA): TGTGCCAGCTCACCACAGGAGTCTGGCTACACCTTC.

V gene TRBV6-5 combines with J gene TRBJ2-7, with D possibly being TRBD2 (6 bases). V gave up 0 bases and J gave up 1 base, with 10 bases separating them. This CDR3 contains 15 residues. Germline V gene lookup returns CDR1 MNHEY and CDR2 SVGAGI. The CDR3 reads CASSYSEGPSYEQYF. In DNA form, the CDR3 reads TGTGCCAGCAGTTACTCGGAGGGGCCATCCTACGAGCAGTACTTC.

Concerning this clone: Different DNA sequences within this sample yield the same CDR3. The CDR3 protein is CASSLGQGNYEQYF. Written as DNA, the CDR3 is TGTGCCAGCAGTTTAGGGCAGGGGAACTACGAGCAGTACTTC. This rearrangement joins TRBV28 to TRBJ2-7, with D perhaps TRBD1 (6 bases). Trimming shortened V by 2 bases and J by 3 bases, and 11 bases separated the two germline ends. The CDR3 has 14 amino acids. Germline V lookup: CDR1 MDHEN, CDR2 SYDVKM.

The chain joins TRBV11-2 to TRBJ2-7, with 7 bases identical to TRBD2. Germline V lookup: CDR1 SGHAT, CDR2 FQNNGV. The CDR3 loop spans 12 amino acids. The junction had 6 bases not matched to a gene; V was cut back by 7 bases and J by 6 bases. DNA for the CDR3: TGTGCCAGCAAAAAGCGGGAATCCGAGCAGTACTTC. Residues: CASKKRESEQYF.

V is TRBV6-5 and J is TRBJ2-1; maybe TRBD1 (6 bases). Germline V lookup: CDR1 MNHEY, CDR2 SVGAGI. CDR3 length equals 13 residues. V was clipped by 5 bases and J by 4 bases, with 9 bases between them. The CDR3 sequence is CASSPGQYNEQFF. The CDR3 DNA is TGTGCCAGCAGTCCCGGACAGTACAATGAGCAGTTCTTC.

The rearrangement uses TRBV7-8 and TRBJ1-5, with 7 bases fitting TRBD1. Germline V gene data show CDR1 as SGHVS and CDR2 as FQNEAQ. CDR3 length equals 15 residues. Trimming removed 5 bases from V and 6 bases from J; junction bases left unmatched: 10. CDR3 sequence reads: CASSRTTGKGQPQHF. CDR3 bases: TGTGCCAGCAGCCGAACGACAGGGAAGGGTCAGCCCCAGCATTTT.

This chain links TRBV5-6 with TRBJ2-1, with TRBD2 identical over 10 bases. Germline CDR1 is SGHDT and CDR2 is YYEEEE. The CDR3 covers 14 residues. V trimming: 4 bases; J trimming: 7 bases; junction bases outside the gene matches: 5. The CDR3: CASSPSGSSNEQFF. For the CDR3, the DNA is TGTGCCAGCAGCCCTAGCGGGAGTTCGAATGAGCAGTTCTTC. The full variable domain, with the rest looked up from reference TRBV5-6 and TRBJ2-1, is DAGVTQSPTHLIKTRGQQVTLRCSPKSGHDTVSWYQQALGQGPQFIFQYYEEEERQRGNFPDRFSGHQFPNYSSELNVNALLLGDSALYLCASSPSGSSNEQFFGPGTRLTVL.

V and J are TRBV5-3 and TRBJ2-1, with TRBD1 matching over 11 bases. TRBV5-3 is treated as an ORF (open reading frame) with a function not yet certain. This CDR3 region has 15 residues. The V and J ends lost 0 bases and 16 bases, in that order; junction bases with no gene match: 12. CDR3 nucleotide sequence: TGTGCCAGAAGCTTGGTGGACAGGGGGCGGGGAGGCTATTTCTTC. It translates to CARSLVDRGRGGYFF.

This rearrangement joins TRBV4-1 to TRBJ2-6; D unclear. CDR1 MGHRA and CDR2 YSYEKL come from the germline V gene. V gave up 1 base and J gave up 1 base, with 5 bases separating them. This CDR3 region has 15 residues. The CDR3 region is CASSQGTSGANVLTF. The CDR3 nucleotides are TGCGCCAGCAGCCAAGGCACTTCTGGGGCCAACGTCCTGACTTTC.

The chain uses TRBV9 and TRBJ2-1; maybe TRBD2 (6 bases). Germline CDR1 SGDLS, CDR2 YYNGEE. The CDR3 contains 15 residues. The V end lost 4 bases, the J end lost 8 bases, and 19 bases lay between the germline ends. The CDR3 DNA reads as TGTGCCAGCAGCCCCTCCGGGACTCCCGGGTATGAGCAGTTCTTC. It yields the protein CASSPSGTPGYEQFF.

The gene calls are TRBV5-6 and TRBJ1-2; D remains ambiguous. The CDR3 consists of 15 residues. CDR1 and CDR2 (germline): SGHDT, YYEEEE. V was clipped by 2 bases and J by 0 bases, with 11 bases between them. CDR3 loop: CASSFPRLANYGYTF. The CDR3 nucleotides read TGTGCCAGCAGCTTCCCCCGGTTAGCTAACTATGGCTACACCTTC. Looking up the rest from reference TRBV5-6 and TRBJ1-2 gives the full variable domain: DAGVTQSPTHLIKTRGQQVTLRCSPKSGHDTVSWYQQALGQGPQFIFQYYEEEERQRGNFPDRFSGHQFPNYSSELNVNALLLGDSALYLCASSFPRLANYGYTFGSGTRLTVV.

The chain uses TRBV7-9 and TRBJ2-5, with 11 bases matching TRBD2. V lost 4 bases to trimming and J lost 7 bases; unmatched junction nucleotides: 5. Germline V lookup: CDR1 SEHNR, CDR2 FQNEAQ (reference sequence). The CDR3 is made up of 14 amino acids. CDR3 sequence (DNA): TGTGCCAGCAGCTCGACTAGCGGGGATATGACCCAGTACTTC. This sequence encodes CASSSTSGDMTQYF.

The chain links TRBV7-9 to TRBJ2-5; 15 nucleotides agree with TRBD2. The CDR3 covers 15 residues. V lost 5 bases and J lost 4; bases outside the gene matches: 2. Germline V CDR1 and CDR2: SEHNR, FQNEAQ (reference sequence). CDR3 protein: CASSPGLAGGETQYF. Written as DNA, the CDR3 is TGTGCCAGCAGCCCGGGACTAGCGGGAGGAGAGACCCAGTACTTC.

V usage is TRBV30 and J usage is TRBJ2-2; 16 positions match TRBD2. CDR1 is GTSNPN, CDR2 SVGIG, per germline (reference sequence). This CDR3 contains 16 residues. Unmatched junction bases numbered 8, after V lost 7 bases and J lost 6 bases. The CDR3 region is CASYHGTSGRAGELFF. As DNA, the CDR3 is TGTGCCTCCTACCACGGGACTAGCGGGAGGGCCGGGGAGCTGTTTTTT.

V is TRBV18 and J is TRBJ2-3, with a weak D call TRBD2 (7 bases). Germline V lookup: CDR1 KGHSH, CDR2 LQKENI. This CDR3 spans 16 amino acids. Trimming shortened V by 4 bases and J by 4 bases, and 18 bases separated the two germline ends. In DNA, the CDR3 is TGTGCCAGCTCACAAGGAATAGGGGGAGGGCCAGATACGCAGTATTTT. Translated: CASSQGIGGGPDTQYF.

V gene TRBV19 combines with J gene TRBJ1-1; D is undetermined. Germline values: CDR1 LNHDA, CDR2 SQIVND (reference sequence). V lost 6 bases to trimming and J lost 5 bases, with 13 bases between them. CDR3 length: 13 residues. CDR3 coding DNA: TGTGCCAGTAGAGTGAAAGGGAGGACTGAAGCTTTCTTT. Translating it yields CASRVKGRTEAFF.

The V gene is TRBV29-1, the J gene TRBJ2-7; TRBD1 matches at 8 bases. V dropped 4 bases and J dropped 3; count of bases not matched to a gene: 11. The germline CDR1 and CDR2 sequences are SQVTM and ANQGSEA. The CDR3 is made up of 15 amino acids. CDR3 protein: CSVVLPDRVFYEQYF. CDR3 sequence (DNA): TGCAGCGTTGTTCTCCCGGACAGGGTTTTCTACGAGCAGTACTTC.